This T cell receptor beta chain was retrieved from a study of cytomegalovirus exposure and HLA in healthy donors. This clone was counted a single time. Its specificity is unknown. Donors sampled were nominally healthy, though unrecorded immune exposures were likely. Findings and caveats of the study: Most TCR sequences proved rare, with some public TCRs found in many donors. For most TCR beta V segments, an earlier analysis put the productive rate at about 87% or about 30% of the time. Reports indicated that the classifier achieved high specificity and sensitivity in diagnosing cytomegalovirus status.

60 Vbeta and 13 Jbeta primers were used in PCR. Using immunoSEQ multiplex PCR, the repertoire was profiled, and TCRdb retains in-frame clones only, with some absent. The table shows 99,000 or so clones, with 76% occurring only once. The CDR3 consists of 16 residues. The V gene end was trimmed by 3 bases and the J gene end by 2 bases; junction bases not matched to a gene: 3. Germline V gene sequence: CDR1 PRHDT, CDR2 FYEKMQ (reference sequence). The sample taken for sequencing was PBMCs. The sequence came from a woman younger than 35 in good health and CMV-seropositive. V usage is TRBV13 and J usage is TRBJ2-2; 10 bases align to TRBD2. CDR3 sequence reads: CASSLRTSGNTGELFF. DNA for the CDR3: TGTGCCAGCAGCTTGCGGACTAGCGGCAACACCGGGGAGCTGTTTTTT.